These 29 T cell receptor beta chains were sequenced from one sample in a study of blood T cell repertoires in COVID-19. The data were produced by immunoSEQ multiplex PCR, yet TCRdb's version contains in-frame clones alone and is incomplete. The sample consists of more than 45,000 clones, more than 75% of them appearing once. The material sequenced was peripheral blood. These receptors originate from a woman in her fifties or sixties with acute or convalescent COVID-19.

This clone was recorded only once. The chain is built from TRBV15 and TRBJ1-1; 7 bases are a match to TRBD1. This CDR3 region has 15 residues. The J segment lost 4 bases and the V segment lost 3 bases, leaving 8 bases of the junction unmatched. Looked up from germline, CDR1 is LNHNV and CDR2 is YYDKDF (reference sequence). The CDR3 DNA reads TGTGCCACCAGCAGCCGACAGGGAGCGTCCACTGAAGCTTTCTTT. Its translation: CATSSRQGASTEAFF.

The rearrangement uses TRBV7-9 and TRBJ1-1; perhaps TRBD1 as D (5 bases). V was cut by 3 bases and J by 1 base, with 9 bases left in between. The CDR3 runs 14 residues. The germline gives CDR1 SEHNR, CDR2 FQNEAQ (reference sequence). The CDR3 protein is CASSLGRGNTEAFF. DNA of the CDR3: TGTGCCAGCAGCTTGGGTAGGGGGAACACTGAAGCTTTCTTT.

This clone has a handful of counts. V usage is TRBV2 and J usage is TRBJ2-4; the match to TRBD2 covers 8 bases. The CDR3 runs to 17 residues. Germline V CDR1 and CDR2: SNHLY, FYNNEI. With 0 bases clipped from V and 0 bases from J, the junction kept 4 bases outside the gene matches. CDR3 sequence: CASSEARGGRAKNIQYF. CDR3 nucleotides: TGTGCCAGCAGTGAAGCTCGGGGGGGGCGAGCCAAAAACATTCAGTACTTC.

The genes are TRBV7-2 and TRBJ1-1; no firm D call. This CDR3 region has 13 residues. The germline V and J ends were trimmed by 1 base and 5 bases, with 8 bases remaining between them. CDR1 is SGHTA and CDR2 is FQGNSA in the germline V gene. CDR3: CASSLGMETEAFF. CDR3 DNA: TGTGCCAGCAGCTTAGGAATGGAGACTGAAGCTTTCTTT.

The CDR3 nucleotides are TGTGCCAGCAGCTTGGAGGCAGGGGCCTCGGGGTCCGAGCAGTACTTC. This gives the protein CASSLEAGASGSEQYF. This chain connects TRBV5-4 to TRBJ2-7, with D tentatively TRBD1 (6 bases). V lost 0 bases, J lost 6 bases, and 19 bases lay in between. The CDR3 is made up of 16 amino acids. In germline, CDR1 is SGHNT, CDR2 YYREEE (reference sequence).

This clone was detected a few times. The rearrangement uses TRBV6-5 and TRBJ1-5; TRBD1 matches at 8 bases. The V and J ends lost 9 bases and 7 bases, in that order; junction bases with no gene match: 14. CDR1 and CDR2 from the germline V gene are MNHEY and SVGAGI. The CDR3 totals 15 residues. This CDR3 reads CASSSGTGGVQPQHF. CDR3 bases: TGTGCCAGTTCCTCGGGGACAGGTGGAGTCCAGCCCCAGCATTTT.

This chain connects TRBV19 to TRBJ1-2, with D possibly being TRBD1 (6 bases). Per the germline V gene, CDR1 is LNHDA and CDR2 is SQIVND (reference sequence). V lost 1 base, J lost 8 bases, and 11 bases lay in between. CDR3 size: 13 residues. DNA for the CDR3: TGTGCCAGTAGTATAGTCGTGACAGGAGGCTACACCTTC. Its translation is CASSIVVTGGYTF.

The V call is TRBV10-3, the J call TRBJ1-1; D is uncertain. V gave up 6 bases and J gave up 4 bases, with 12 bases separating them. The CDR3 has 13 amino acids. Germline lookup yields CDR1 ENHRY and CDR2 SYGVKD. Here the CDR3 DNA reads TGTGCCATCAGAACCGGCGAGGGCACTGAAGCTTTCTTT. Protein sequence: CAIRTGEGTEAFF.

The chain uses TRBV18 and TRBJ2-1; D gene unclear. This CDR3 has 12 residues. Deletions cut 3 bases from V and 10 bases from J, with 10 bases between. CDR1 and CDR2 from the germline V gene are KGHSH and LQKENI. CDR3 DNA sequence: TGTGCCAGCTCACCGAGGCCTACCGAGCAGTTCTTC. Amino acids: CASSPRPTEQFF.

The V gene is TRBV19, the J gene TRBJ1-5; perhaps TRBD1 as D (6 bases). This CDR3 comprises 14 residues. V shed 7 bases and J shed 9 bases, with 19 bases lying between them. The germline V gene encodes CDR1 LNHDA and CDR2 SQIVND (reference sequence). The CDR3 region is CASTAGGGIWPQHF. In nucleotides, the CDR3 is TGTGCCAGTACCGCGGGGGGGGGCATATGGCCCCAGCATTTT. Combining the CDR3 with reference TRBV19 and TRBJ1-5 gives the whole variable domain DGGITQSPKYLFRKEGQNVTLSCEQNLNHDAMYWYRQDPGQGLRLIYYSQIVNDFQKGDIAEGYSVSREKKESFPLTVTSAQKNPTAFYLCASTAGGGIWPQHFGDGTRLSIL.

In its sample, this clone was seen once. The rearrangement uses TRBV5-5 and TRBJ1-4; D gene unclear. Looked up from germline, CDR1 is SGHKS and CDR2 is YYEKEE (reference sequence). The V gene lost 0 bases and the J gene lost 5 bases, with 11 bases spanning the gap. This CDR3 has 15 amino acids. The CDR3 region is CASSLAVGGNEKLFF. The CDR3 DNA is TGTGCCAGCAGCTTGGCCGTGGGAGGAAATGAAAAACTGTTTTTT.

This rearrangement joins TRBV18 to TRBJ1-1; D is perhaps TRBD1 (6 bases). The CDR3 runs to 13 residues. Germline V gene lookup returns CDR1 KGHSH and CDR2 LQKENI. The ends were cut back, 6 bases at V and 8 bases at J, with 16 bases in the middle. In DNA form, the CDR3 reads TGTGCCAGCTCCCCAAGGCAAGGGGGAGAAGCTTTCTTT. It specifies CASSPRQGGEAFF.

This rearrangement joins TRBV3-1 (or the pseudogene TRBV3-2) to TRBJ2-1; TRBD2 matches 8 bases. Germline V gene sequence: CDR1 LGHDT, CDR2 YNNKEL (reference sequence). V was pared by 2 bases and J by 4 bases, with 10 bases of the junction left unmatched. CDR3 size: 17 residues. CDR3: CASSQNTRGGLYNEQFF. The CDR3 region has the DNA TGTGCCAGCAGCCAAAATACACGGGGGGGCTTATACAATGAGCAGTTCTTC.

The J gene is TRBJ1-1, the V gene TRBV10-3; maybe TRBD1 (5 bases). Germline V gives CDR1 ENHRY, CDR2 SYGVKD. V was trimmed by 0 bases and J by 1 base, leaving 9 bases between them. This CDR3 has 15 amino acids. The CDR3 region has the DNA TGTGCCATCAGTGAGTCTGGGGCCCCGAACACTGAAGCTTTCTTT. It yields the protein CAISESGAPNTEAFF.

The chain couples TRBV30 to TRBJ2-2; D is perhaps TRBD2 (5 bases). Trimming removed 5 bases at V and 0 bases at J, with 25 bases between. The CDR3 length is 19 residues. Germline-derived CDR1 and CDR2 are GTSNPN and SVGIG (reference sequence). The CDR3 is CAWSPQWGRETPNTGELFF. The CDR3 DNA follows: TGTGCCTGGTCGCCTCAATGGGGTCGGGAAACCCCGAACACCGGGGAGCTGTTTTTT.

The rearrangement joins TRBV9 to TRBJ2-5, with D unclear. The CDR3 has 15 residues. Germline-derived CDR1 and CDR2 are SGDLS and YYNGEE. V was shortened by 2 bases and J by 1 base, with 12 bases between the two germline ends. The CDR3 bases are TGTGCCAGCAGCGTGTCTCCACTTCCCCAAGAGACCCAGTACTTC. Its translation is CASSVSPLPQETQYF.

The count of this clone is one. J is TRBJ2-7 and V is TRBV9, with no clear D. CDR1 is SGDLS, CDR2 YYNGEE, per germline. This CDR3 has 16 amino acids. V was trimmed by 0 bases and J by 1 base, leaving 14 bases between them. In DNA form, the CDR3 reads TGTGCCAGCAGCGTAGTTCTTCATGAGGTGTCCTACGAGCAGTACTTC. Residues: CASSVVLHEVSYEQYF.

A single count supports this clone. This chain's CDR3 is CASSPWTGSYEQYF. DNA of the CDR3: TGTGCCAGCAGCCCCTGGACAGGATCCTACGAGCAGTACTTC. The V call is TRBV3-1 (or the pseudogene TRBV3-2), the J call TRBJ2-7; 7 bases fit TRBD1. V trimming: 4 bases; J trimming: 1 base; junction bases outside the gene matches: 4. Germline V gene data show CDR1 as LGHDT and CDR2 as YNNKEL (reference sequence). There are 14 residues in the CDR3.

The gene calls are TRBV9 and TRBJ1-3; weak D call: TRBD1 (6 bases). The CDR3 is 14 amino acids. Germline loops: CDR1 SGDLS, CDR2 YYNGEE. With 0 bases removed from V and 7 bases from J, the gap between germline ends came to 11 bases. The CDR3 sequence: CASSVAGVSNTIYF. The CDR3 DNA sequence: TGTGCCAGCAGCGTAGCAGGGGTTTCCAACACCATATATTTT. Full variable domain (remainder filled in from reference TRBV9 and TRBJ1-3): DSGVTQTPKHLITATGQRVTLRCSPRSGDLSVYWYQQSLDQGLQFLIQYYNGEERAKGNILERFSAQQFPDLHSELNLSSLELGDSALYFCASSVAGVSNTIYFGEGSWLTVV.

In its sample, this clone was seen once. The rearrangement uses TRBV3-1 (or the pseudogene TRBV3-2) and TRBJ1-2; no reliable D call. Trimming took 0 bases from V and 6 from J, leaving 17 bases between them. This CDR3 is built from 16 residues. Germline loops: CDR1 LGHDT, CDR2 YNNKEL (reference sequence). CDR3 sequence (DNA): TGTGCCAGCAGCCAAGATAGGAGACGAGCGGCGGATGGCTACACCTTC. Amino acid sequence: CASSQDRRRAADGYTF.

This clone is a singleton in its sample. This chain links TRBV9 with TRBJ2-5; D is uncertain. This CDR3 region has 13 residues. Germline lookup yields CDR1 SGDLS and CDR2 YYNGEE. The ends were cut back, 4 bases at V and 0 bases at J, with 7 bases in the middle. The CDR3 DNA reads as TGTGCCAGCAGCCCAGAGGACCAAGAGACCCAGTACTTC. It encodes CASSPEDQETQYF.

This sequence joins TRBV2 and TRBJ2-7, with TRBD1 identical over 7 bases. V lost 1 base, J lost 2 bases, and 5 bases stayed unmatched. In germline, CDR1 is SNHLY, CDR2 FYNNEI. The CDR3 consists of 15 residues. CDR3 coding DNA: TGTGCCAGCAGTGAAGTGGACAGGCGTGCCTACGAGCAGTACTTC. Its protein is CASSEVDRRAYEQYF.

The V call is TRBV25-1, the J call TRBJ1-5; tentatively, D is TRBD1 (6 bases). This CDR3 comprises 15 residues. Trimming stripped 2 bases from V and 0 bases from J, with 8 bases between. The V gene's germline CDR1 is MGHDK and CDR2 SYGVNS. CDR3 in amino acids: CASSERGGSNQPQHF. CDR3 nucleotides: TGTGCCAGCAGTGAACGAGGGGGTAGCAATCAGCCCCAGCATTTT.

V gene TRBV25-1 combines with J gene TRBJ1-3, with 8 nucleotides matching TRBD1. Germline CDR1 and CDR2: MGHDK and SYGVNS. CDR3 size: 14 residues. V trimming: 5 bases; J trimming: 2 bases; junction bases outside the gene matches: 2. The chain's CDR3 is CASSQDRAGNTIYF. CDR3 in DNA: TGTGCCAGCAGTCAGGACAGGGCTGGAAACACCATATATTTT. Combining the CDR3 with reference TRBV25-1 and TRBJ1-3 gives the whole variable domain EADIYQTPRYLVIGTGKKITLECSQTMGHDKMYWYQQDPGMELHLIHYSYGVNSTEKGDLSSESTVSRIRTEHFPLTLESARPSHTSQYLCASSQDRAGNTIYFGEGSWLTVV.

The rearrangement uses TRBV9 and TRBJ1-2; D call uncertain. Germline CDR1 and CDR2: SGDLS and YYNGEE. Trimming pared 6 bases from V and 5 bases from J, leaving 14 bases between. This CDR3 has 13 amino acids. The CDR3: CASKSPSRYGYTF. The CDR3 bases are TGTGCCAGCAAGAGCCCATCGCGATATGGCTACACCTTC.

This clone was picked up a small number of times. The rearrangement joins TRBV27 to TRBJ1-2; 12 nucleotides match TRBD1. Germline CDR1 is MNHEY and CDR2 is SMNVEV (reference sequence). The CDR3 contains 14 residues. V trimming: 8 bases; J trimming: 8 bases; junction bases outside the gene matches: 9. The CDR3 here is CASARDRGLEGYTF. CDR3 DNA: TGTGCCAGCGCCCGGGACAGGGGGCTGGAGGGCTACACCTTC.

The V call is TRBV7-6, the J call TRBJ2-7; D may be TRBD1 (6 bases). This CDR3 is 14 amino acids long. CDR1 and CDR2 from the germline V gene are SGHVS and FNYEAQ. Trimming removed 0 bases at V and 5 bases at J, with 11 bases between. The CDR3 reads CASSLANRAHEQYF. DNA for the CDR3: TGTGCCAGCAGCTTAGCCAACAGGGCCCACGAGCAGTACTTC. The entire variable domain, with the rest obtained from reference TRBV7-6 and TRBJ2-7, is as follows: GAGVSQSPRYKVTKRGQDVALRCDPISGHVSLYWYRQALGQGPEFLTYFNYEAQQDKSGLPNDRFSAERPEGSISTLTIQRTEQRDSAMYRCASSLANRAHEQYFGPGTRLTVT.

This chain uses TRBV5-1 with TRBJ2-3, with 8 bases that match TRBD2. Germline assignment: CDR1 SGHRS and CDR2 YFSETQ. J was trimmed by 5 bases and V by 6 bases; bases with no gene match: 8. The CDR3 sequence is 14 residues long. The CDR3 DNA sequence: TGCGCCAGCAACCACGGGGGGGAAGGAGATACGCAGTATTTT. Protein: CASNHGGEGDTQYF.

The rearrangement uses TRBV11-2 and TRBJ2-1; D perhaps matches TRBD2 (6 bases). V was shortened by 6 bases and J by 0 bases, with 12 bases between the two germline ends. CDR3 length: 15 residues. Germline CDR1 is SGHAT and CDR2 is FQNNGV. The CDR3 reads CASRTGVGSYNEQFF. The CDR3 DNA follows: TGTGCCAGCAGGACGGGGGTGGGCTCCTACAATGAGCAGTTCTTC.